One T cell receptor beta chain is described in this entry. What it binds is not known. This specimen belongs to a study of T cells expressing NK-cell markers. Overall study: From sorted CD3+CD56+NKG2C+, CD3+CD56+NKG2C- and CD3+CD56-NKG2C+ T cells came the TCR beta repertoires. The authors sequenced eight donors, of whom seven were HCMV-seropositive and one was seronegative.

The authors generated TCR beta cDNA through 5'RACE template switching with UMIs. From the 5' RACE reads, TCRdb lists one entry per CDR3 protein and no DNA. The ten top clones account for about 11%, within a sample of about 410,000 distinct CDR3 sequences. Study-wide findings and caveats: Whether the expanded NKG2C+ T cell clones recognized HCMV remained unclear.

Material for sequencing was blood T cells: a sorted CD56 or NKG2C T cell subset, CD4+ or CD8+ T cells, or bulk PBMC T cells (not recorded which). The TCR comes from a woman between 50 and 59 years old in good health.

CDR3 amino acids: CASSLDTGHQPQHF. The genes are TRBV7-8 and TRBJ1-5. CDR3 length: 14 amino acids. Germline V gene data show CDR1 as SGHVS and CDR2 as FQNEAQ.